The next 23 T cell receptor beta chains were all read from a single sample in a study of OX40 agonist ivuxolimab in advanced cancers. The method was immunoSEQ multiplex PCR; TCRdb's version includes in-frame clones alone and lacks a portion of them. The repertoire has tens of thousands of clones, approximately 83% of them found once; the top ten carry roughly 0.7%. This sample comprised CD4+ or CD8+ T cells sorted from blood, obtained in a trial of the OX40 agonist ivuxolimab. These receptors all come from an adult with an advanced solid tumor such as melanoma, head and neck, liver or kidney cancer.

The chain links TRBV5-1 to TRBJ1-4; 10 nucleotides line up with TRBD1. Germline V gene sequence: CDR1 SGHRS, CDR2 YFSETQ. J lost 4 bases, V lost 3 bases, and 9 bases had no gene match. The CDR3 runs 17 residues. CDR3 sequence reads: CASSWTGGDIGNEKLFF. CDR3 nucleotides: TGCGCCAGCAGCTGGACAGGGGGGGACATTGGTAATGAAAAACTGTTTTTT.

The chain uses TRBV6-5 and TRBJ1-4, with 8 bases aligning to TRBD1. CDR1 is MNHEY and CDR2 is SVGAGI in the germline V gene. CDR3 length: 15 residues. V shed 2 bases and J 4 bases; nucleotides not matched to a gene: 3. For the CDR3, the DNA is TGTGCCAGCAGTTACCGGACAGGGCGTAATGAAAAACTGTTTTTT. Translation gives CASSYRTGRNEKLFF.

J is TRBJ1-4 and V is TRBV5-6, with 9 bases fitting TRBD1. CDR3 length equals 15 residues. Germline V lookup: CDR1 SGHDT, CDR2 YYEEEE. V was clipped by 4 bases and J by 7 bases; unmatched bases: 8. CDR3 amino acids: CASSATGTGFEKLFF. The CDR3 coding sequence is TGTGCCAGCAGCGCGACCGGGACAGGGTTTGAAAAACTGTTTTTT.

The CDR3 DNA sequence: TGTGCCATCAGTGAGACGACTAGCGGGGTTGTGCAGTACTTC. Translating gives CAISETTSGVVQYF. The V and J genes are TRBV10-3 and TRBJ2-7; TRBD2 agrees at 11 bases. From germline, CDR1 is ENHRY and CDR2 SYGVKD. This CDR3 spans 14 amino acids. The V segment lost 2 bases and the J segment 9 bases; nucleotides outside the gene matches: 6.

V usage is TRBV7-9 and J usage is TRBJ1-2, with D maybe TRBD1 (6 bases). The germline V gene encodes CDR1 SEHNR and CDR2 FQNEAQ (reference sequence). Trimming pared 3 bases from V and 3 bases from J, leaving 14 bases between. This CDR3 has 15 residues. CDR3: CASSFIGGADYGYTF. The DNA for the CDR3 is TGTGCCAGCAGCTTTATTGGGGGCGCCGACTATGGCTACACCTTC.

This clone came up a few times. The V call is TRBV12-5, the J call TRBJ2-2; 10 positions match TRBD2. Germline CDR1 and CDR2: LGHNT and FRNRAP. The CDR3 runs 18 residues. The trim removed 2 bases at V and 4 bases at J, leaving 10 bases unmatched. The CDR3 loop reads CASGLYPGTSEGTGELFF. The CDR3 DNA follows: TGTGCTAGTGGTTTGTATCCCGGGACTAGCGAGGGCACCGGGGAGCTGTTTTTT.

This chain links TRBV30 with TRBJ2-5; 16 nucleotides match TRBD2. The CDR3 has 16 residues. The J segment lost 5 bases and the V segment lost 2 bases, leaving 5 bases of the junction unmatched. The germline gives CDR1 GTSNPN, CDR2 SVGIG (reference sequence). DNA of the CDR3: TGTGCCTGGAGTTCGGGACTAGCGGGGGGGCACGAGACCCAGTACTTC. Amino acids: CAWSSGLAGGHETQYF. The full variable domain, completed using reference TRBV30 and TRBJ2-5, is SQTIHQWPATLVQPVGSPLSLECTVEGTSNPNLYWYRQAAGRGLQLLFYSVGIGQISSEVPQNLSASRPQDRQFILSSKKLLLSDSGFYLCAWSSGLAGGHETQYFGPGTRLLVL.

This clone appeared once. The V call is TRBV7-2, the J call TRBJ1-3; TRBD1 agrees at 10 bases. V dropped 5 bases and J dropped 0; count of bases not matched to a gene: 7. This CDR3 spans 17 amino acids. Germline V CDR1 and CDR2: SGHTA, FQGNSA. The chain's CDR3 is CASSLMGQGNSGNTIYF. The CDR3 nucleotides are TGTGCCAGCAGCCTAATGGGACAGGGGAACTCTGGAAACACCATATATTTT.

This chain connects TRBV4-3 to TRBJ2-5, with D possibly being TRBD1 (6 bases). This CDR3 spans 15 amino acids. CDR1 and CDR2 from the germline V gene are LGHNA and YSLEER. Trimming took 4 bases from V and 5 from J, leaving 17 bases between them. CDR3 bases: TGCGCCAGCAGCCCCCTACAGGGTAGGATCGAGACCCAGTACTTC. Amino acid sequence: CASSPLQGRIETQYF.

The chain uses TRBV5-4 and TRBJ1-2, with 11 bases identical to TRBD1. In germline, CDR1 is SGHNT, CDR2 YYREEE (reference sequence). The ends lost 3 bases at V and 4 bases at J; junction bases unmatched: 8. The CDR3 is 16 residues long. This chain's CDR3 is CASSSRTGGSGYGYTF. As DNA, the CDR3 is TGTGCCAGCAGCTCTCGGACAGGGGGCTCGGGCTATGGCTACACCTTC.

This chain joins TRBV19 and TRBJ1-2; D might be TRBD1 (5 bases). The germline CDR1 and CDR2 sequences are LNHDA and SQIVND (reference sequence). The CDR3 consists of 13 residues. Trimming left V 3 bases short and J 4 bases short, with 9 bases between. The CDR3 region has the DNA TGTGCCAGTAGTATGGTGGGGGGCTATGGCTACACCTTC. Protein product: CASSMVGGYGYTF.

V usage is TRBV7-7 and J usage is TRBJ1-6; TRBD1 might be the D (6 bases). V dropped 3 bases and J dropped 0 bases, with 12 bases sitting between them. The CDR3 covers 17 residues. The germline CDR1 and CDR2 sequences are SSHAT and FNYEAQ (reference sequence). DNA for the CDR3: TGTGCCAGCAGCTTCTCCGGGACAAGCTCCTATAATTCACCCCTCCACTTT. It codes for CASSFSGTSSYNSPLHF.

The rearrangement links TRBV9 to TRBJ1-3, with TRBD1 identical over 7 bases. The CDR3 is 14 amino acids. The germline CDR1 and CDR2 sequences are SGDLS and YYNGEE. The V and J ends lost 6 bases and 8 bases, in that order; junction bases with no gene match: 11. As DNA, the CDR3 is TGTGCCAGCACCCGTAGTGAGGGGACAGACACCATATATTTT. Protein: CASTRSEGTDTIYF.

The chain carries TRBV29-1 and TRBJ1-2; TRBD1 is a possible D gene (5 bases). Deletions cut 3 bases from V and 8 bases from J, with 10 bases between. The CDR3 is made up of 11 amino acids. Germline V gene data show CDR1 as SQVTM and CDR2 as ANQGSEA. In DNA form, the CDR3 reads TGCAGCGTTGACAGGGTAGAGGGCTACACCTTC. This codes for CSVDRVEGYTF. Full variable domain (outside the CDR3, taken from reference TRBV29-1 and TRBJ1-2): SAVISQKPSRDICQRGTSLTIQCQVDSQVTMMFWYRQQPGQSLTLIATANQGSEATYESGFVIDKFPISRPNLTFSTLTVSNMSPEDSSIYLCSVDRVEGYTFGSGTRLTVV.

The sample holds one count of this clone. The rearrangement joins TRBV5-6 to TRBJ1-2, with D unresolved. This CDR3 comprises 13 residues. Germline V lookup: CDR1 SGHDT, CDR2 YYEEEE. Deletions cut 2 bases from V and 4 bases from J, with 9 bases between. CDR3 coding DNA: TGTGCCAGCAGCTTTGGCAGATTCTATGGCTACACCTTC. Its protein is CASSFGRFYGYTF. Drawing the rest from reference TRBV5-6 and TRBJ1-2, the complete variable domain is DAGVTQSPTHLIKTRGQQVTLRCSPKSGHDTVSWYQQALGQGPQFIFQYYEEEERQRGNFPDRFSGHQFPNYSSELNVNALLLGDSALYLCASSFGRFYGYTFGSGTRLTVV.

In its sample, this clone was seen a few times. The CDR3 loop reads CASSLGVSPLHF. The CDR3 coding sequence is TGTGCCAGCAGCTTGGGGGTTTCACCCCTCCACTTT. The J gene is TRBJ1-6, the V gene TRBV5-8; D is unclear. V lost 0 bases, J lost 9 bases, and 4 bases lay in between. The CDR3 is 12 residues long. CDR1 is SGHTS and CDR2 is YDEGEE in the germline V gene.

The chain joins TRBV5-6 to TRBJ1-3, with unresolved D. The germline V gene encodes CDR1 SGHDT and CDR2 YYEEEE. The CDR3 extends over 14 amino acids. The germline V and J ends were trimmed by 5 bases and 1 base, with 10 bases remaining between them. The CDR3: CASSKGTSGNTIYF. DNA of the CDR3: TGTGCCAGCAGTAAAGGAACGTCTGGAAACACCATATATTTT. Full variable domain (remainder filled in from reference TRBV5-6 and TRBJ1-3): DAGVTQSPTHLIKTRGQQVTLRCSPKSGHDTVSWYQQALGQGPQFIFQYYEEEERQRGNFPDRFSGHQFPNYSSELNVNALLLGDSALYLCASSKGTSGNTIYFGEGSWLTVV.

This chain connects TRBV4-3 to TRBJ2-3; 11 bases map to TRBD2. The CDR3 runs 15 residues. Germline trimming cut 5 bases from V and 1 base from J; bases unmatched to any gene: 2. CDR1 is LGHNA, CDR2 YSLEER, per germline. The CDR3 nucleotides are TGCGCCAGCAGCGTACTAGCGGGGGGCACAGATACGCAGTATTTT. This translates into CASSVLAGGTDTQYF.

The J gene is TRBJ2-2, the V gene TRBV5-8, with 10 bases lining up with TRBD1. The germline V gene encodes CDR1 SGHTS and CDR2 YDEGEE. The CDR3 is 16 amino acids. The V and J ends lost 4 bases and 6 bases, in that order; junction bases with no gene match: 9. Here the CDR3 reads CASSQDRGILSGELFF. The CDR3 DNA sequence: TGTGCCAGCAGCCAGGACAGGGGGATTTTGTCCGGGGAGCTGTTTTTT.

This chain joins TRBV29-1 and TRBJ1-4, with a weak D call TRBD1 (6 bases). The germline V and J ends were trimmed by 5 bases and 1 base, with 11 bases remaining between them. The germline gives CDR1 SQVTM, CDR2 ANQGSEA. This CDR3 is built from 14 residues. The CDR3 DNA sequence: TGCAGCGTTCGGAAGGGGGGAACTAATGAAAAACTGTTTTTT. This sequence encodes CSVRKGGTNEKLFF.

The count of this clone is one. The V and J genes are TRBV9 and TRBJ2-3; no clear D gene. V was trimmed by 3 bases and J by 0 bases, leaving 8 bases between them. Germline V CDR1 and CDR2: SGDLS, YYNGEE. There are 14 residues in the CDR3. The CDR3 loop is CASSADTSTDTQYF. CDR3 sequence (DNA): TGTGCCAGCAGCGCCGACACGAGCACAGATACGCAGTATTTT.

This sequence joins TRBV11-1 and TRBJ2-1; 8 bases fit TRBD2. The J segment lost 8 bases and the V segment lost 4 bases, leaving 4 bases of the junction unmatched. The CDR3 is made up of 13 amino acids. In germline, CDR1 is SGHAT, CDR2 FQDESV (reference sequence). The CDR3 sequence: CASSYSGADEQFF. The CDR3 DNA reads TGTGCCAGCAGCTATAGCGGGGCGGATGAGCAGTTCTTC.

DNA of the CDR3: TGTGCCAGCAGCCCCCGGGGCGGCAACTATGGCTACACCTTC. Amino acids: CASSPRGGNYGYTF. V usage is TRBV7-3 and J usage is TRBJ1-2, with a possible D match to TRBD1 (5 bases). This CDR3 contains 14 residues. Looked up from germline, CDR1 is SGHTA and CDR2 is FQGTGA. Between the trimmed V and J ends, which lost 5 bases and 2 bases, there was a span of 12 bases.